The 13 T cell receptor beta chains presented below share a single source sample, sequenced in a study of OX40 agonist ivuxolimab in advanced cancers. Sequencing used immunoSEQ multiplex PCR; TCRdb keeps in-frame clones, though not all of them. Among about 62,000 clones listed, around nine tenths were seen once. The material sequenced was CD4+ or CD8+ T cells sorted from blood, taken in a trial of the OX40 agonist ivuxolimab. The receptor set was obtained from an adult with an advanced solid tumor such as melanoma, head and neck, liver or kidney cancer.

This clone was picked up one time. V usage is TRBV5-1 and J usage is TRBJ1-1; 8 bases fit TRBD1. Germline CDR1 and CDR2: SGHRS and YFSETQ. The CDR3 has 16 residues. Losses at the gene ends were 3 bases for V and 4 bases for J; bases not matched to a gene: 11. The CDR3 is CASSSQTGAESTEAFF. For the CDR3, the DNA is TGCGCCAGCAGCTCCCAGACAGGGGCGGAAAGCACTGAAGCTTTCTTT.

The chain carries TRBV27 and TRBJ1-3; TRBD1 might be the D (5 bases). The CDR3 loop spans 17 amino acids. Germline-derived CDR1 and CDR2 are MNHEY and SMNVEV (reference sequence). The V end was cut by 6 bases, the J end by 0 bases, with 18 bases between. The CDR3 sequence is CASSRRDGRVSGNTIYF. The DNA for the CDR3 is TGTGCCAGCAGCCGGAGGGACGGAAGGGTCTCTGGAAACACCATATATTTT.

The CDR3 is CATKTGETGTGELFF. The DNA for the CDR3 is TGTGCCACTAAGACAGGGGAAACGGGCACCGGGGAGCTGTTTTTT. The rearrangement joins TRBV6-1 to TRBJ2-2, with TRBD1 matching 8 bases. V gave up 10 bases and J gave up 4 bases; unmatched junction bases: 11. Germline CDR1 is MNHNS and CDR2 is SASEGT. The CDR3 extends over 15 amino acids.

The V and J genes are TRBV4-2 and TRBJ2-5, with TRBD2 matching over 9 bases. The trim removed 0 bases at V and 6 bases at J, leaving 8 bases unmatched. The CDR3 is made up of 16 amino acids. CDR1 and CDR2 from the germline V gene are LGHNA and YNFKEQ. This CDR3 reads CASSQEVAGDAKTQYF. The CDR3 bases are TGTGCCAGCAGCCAAGAAGTAGCGGGAGATGCAAAGACCCAGTACTTC.

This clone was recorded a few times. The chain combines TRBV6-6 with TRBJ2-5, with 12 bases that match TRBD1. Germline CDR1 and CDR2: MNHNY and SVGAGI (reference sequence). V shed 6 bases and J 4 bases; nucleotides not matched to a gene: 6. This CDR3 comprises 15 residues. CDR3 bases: TGTGCCAGCAGCAAGGGACAGGGGGCGGGAGAGACCCAGTACTTC. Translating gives CASSKGQGAGETQYF.

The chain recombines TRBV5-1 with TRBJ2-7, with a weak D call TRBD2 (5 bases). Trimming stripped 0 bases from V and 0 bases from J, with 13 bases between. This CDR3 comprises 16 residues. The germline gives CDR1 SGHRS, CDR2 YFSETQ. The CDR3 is CASSLVLASYSYEQYF. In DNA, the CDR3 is TGCGCCAGCAGCTTGGTTCTCGCTAGCTACTCCTACGAGCAGTACTTC.

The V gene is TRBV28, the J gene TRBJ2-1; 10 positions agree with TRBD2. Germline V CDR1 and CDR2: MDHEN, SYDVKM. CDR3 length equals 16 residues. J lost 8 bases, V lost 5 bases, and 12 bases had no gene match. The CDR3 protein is CASSGAGGVNADEQFF. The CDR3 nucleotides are TGTGCCAGCAGTGGAGCGGGAGGGGTGAATGCCGATGAGCAGTTCTTC. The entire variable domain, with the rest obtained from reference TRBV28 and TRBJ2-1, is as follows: DVKVTQSSRYLVKRTGEKVFLECVQDMDHENMFWYRQDPGLGLRLIYFSYDVKMKEKGDIPEGYSVSREKKERFSLILESASTNQTSMYLCASSGAGGVNADEQFFGPGTRLTVL.

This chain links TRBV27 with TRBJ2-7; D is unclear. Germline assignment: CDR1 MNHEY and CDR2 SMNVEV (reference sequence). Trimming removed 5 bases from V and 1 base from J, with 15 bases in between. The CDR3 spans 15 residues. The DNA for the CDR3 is TGTGCCAGCAGTCGGGCGGCCAATCCTTCCTACGAGCAGTACTTC. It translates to CASSRAANPSYEQYF.

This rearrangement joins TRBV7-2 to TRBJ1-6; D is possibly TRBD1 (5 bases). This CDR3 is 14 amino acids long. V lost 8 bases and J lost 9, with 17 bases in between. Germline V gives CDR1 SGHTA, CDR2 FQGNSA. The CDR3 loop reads CASAPGPGGSPLHF. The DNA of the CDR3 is TGTGCCAGCGCACCGGGCCCGGGGGGTTCACCCCTCCACTTT.

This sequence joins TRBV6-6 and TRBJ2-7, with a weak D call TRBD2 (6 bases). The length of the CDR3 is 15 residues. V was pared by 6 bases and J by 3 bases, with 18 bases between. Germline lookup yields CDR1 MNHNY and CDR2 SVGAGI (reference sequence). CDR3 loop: CASRPGTSSGYEQYF. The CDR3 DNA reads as TGTGCCAGCAGACCCGGGACTTCCTCAGGCTACGAGCAGTACTTC.

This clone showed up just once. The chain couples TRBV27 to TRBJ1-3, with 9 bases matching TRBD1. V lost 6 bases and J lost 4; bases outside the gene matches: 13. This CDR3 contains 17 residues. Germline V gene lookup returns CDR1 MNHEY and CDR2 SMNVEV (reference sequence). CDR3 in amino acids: CASRPGTGSGRGNTIYF. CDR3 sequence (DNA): TGTGCCAGCAGGCCTGGGACAGGGTCGGGGAGAGGAAACACCATATATTTT.

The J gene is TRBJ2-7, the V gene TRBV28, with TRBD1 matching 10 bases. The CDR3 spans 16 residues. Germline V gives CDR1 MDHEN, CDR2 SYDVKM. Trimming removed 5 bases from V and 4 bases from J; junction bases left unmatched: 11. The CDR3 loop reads CASSPPLTGGLYEQYF. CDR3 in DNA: TGTGCCAGCAGTCCACCACTGACAGGGGGCTTGTACGAGCAGTACTTC.

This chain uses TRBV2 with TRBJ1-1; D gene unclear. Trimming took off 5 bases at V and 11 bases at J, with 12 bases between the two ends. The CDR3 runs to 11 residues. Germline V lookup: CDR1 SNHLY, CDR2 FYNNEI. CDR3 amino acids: CASSPRVRAFF. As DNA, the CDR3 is TGTGCCAGCAGTCCAAGGGTTAGGGCTTTCTTT.